These T cell receptor beta chains were read from a single sample in a study of blood T cell repertoires in COVID-19. Sequencing used immunoSEQ multiplex PCR; TCRdb keeps in-frame clones, though not all of them. The sample has over 200,000 clones, more than 75% seen once. Sequenced: peripheral blood. The receptors come from a woman aged 40 to 55 with acute or convalescent COVID-19. CDR3s include the opening cysteine and the closing phenylalanine or tryptophan. D genes are given only for firm matches. Only some rows state a clone size, as once, few, many or a class for expanded clones.

d_gene: -; abundance: -; j_gene: TRBJ1-6; v_gene: TRBV9; CDR3aa: CASSVGGGNSPLHF; CDR3nt: TGTGCCAGCAGCGTAGGGGGCGGTAATTCACCCCTCCACTTT
d_gene: -; abundance: -; j_gene: TRBJ1-1; v_gene: TRBV19; CDR3aa: CASSRGRGGTEAFF; CDR3nt: TGTGCCAGTAGTAGGGGCAGGGGTGGCACTGAAGCTTTCTTT
d_gene: TRBD2; abundance: -; j_gene: TRBJ2-3; v_gene: TRBV11-2; CDR3aa: CASSLVPTRAGGRDTQYF; CDR3nt: TGTGCCAGCAGCTTAGTCCCCACTAGAGCGGGGGGGCGAGATACGCAGTATTTT
d_gene: TRBD2; abundance: -; j_gene: TRBJ2-1; v_gene: TRBV6-5; CDR3aa: CASTASGKLGEQFF; CDR3nt: TGTGCCTCAACAGCTAGCGGGAAGCTTGGGGAGCAGTTCTTC
d_gene: -; abundance: once; j_gene: TRBJ1-3; v_gene: TRBV6-5; CDR3aa: CASTAGGRSGNTIYF; CDR3nt: TGTGCCAGCACTGCGGGGGGACGCTCTGGAAACACCATATATTTT
d_gene: -; abundance: -; j_gene: TRBJ2-7; v_gene: TRBV4-2; CDR3aa: CASSQVVQGGEQYF; CDR3nt: TGTGCCAGCAGCCAAGTAGTACAGGGCGGCGAGCAGTACTTC
d_gene: -; abundance: few; j_gene: TRBJ2-7; v_gene: TRBV6-5; CDR3aa: CASSRQESYEQYF; CDR3nt: TGTGCCAGCAGTCGACAGGAGTCCTACGAGCAGTACTTC
d_gene: TRBD1; abundance: -; j_gene: TRBJ2-3; v_gene: TRBV2; CDR3aa: CASSKMGQGFVGADTQYF; CDR3nt: TGTGCCAGCAGCAAGATGGGACAGGGCTTTGTAGGGGCAGATACGCAGTATTTT
d_gene: -; abundance: -; j_gene: TRBJ1-2; v_gene: TRBV3-1/TRBV3-2; CDR3aa: CASSQQTVGNYGYTF; CDR3nt: TGTGCCAGCAGCCAACAGACAGTGGGGAACTATGGCTACACCTTC
d_gene: -; abundance: -; j_gene: TRBJ2-2; v_gene: TRBV6-2/TRBV6-3; CDR3aa: CASSYSRSRVAGELFF; CDR3nt: TGTGCCAGCAGTTACTCGAGGTCCAGGGTCGCCGGGGAGCTGTTTTTT
d_gene: TRBD1; abundance: few; j_gene: TRBJ1-4; v_gene: TRBV7-9; CDR3aa: CASSIDRGHVNEKLFF; CDR3nt: TGTGCCAGCAGCATAGACAGGGGTCACGTTAATGAAAAACTGTTTTTT
d_gene: -; abundance: -; j_gene: TRBJ1-2; v_gene: TRBV27; CDR3aa: CASSDSLGYTF; CDR3nt: TGTGCCAGCAGTGACAGCCTTGGCTACACCTTC
d_gene: TRBD1; abundance: -; j_gene: TRBJ1-1; v_gene: TRBV18; CDR3aa: CASSPPRGGSLNTEAFF; CDR3nt: TGTGCCAGCTCACCACCGAGAGGGGGCTCTCTTAACACTGAAGCTTTCTTT
d_gene: -; abundance: many; j_gene: TRBJ1-1; v_gene: TRBV20-1; CDR3aa: CSARDETEAFF; CDR3nt: TGCAGTGCTAGAGACGAGACTGAAGCTTTCTTT
d_gene: TRBD2; abundance: once; j_gene: TRBJ2-1; v_gene: TRBV5-1; CDR3aa: CASSLAPTSGSYNEQFF; CDR3nt: TGCGCCAGCAGCTTGGCCCCGACTAGCGGATCCTACAATGAGCAGTTCTTC
d_gene: TRBD1; abundance: -; j_gene: TRBJ1-2; v_gene: TRBV5-1; CDR3aa: CASNTGTGDGYTF; CDR3nt: TGCGCCAGCAACACCGGGACAGGGGATGGCTACACCTTC
d_gene: -; abundance: -; j_gene: TRBJ1-1; v_gene: TRBV2; CDR3aa: CASSAGRLEAFF; CDR3nt: TGTGCCAGCAGTGCGGGTCGCCTGGAAGCTTTCTTT
d_gene: -; abundance: -; j_gene: TRBJ2-7; v_gene: TRBV3-1/TRBV3-2; CDR3aa: CASSQGVATPYEQYF; CDR3nt: TGTGCCAGCAGCCAAGGTGTAGCGACCCCCTACGAGCAGTACTTC
d_gene: -; abundance: -; j_gene: TRBJ2-1; v_gene: TRBV6-5; CDR3aa: CASSYGRNNEQFF; CDR3nt: TGTGCCAGCAGTTACGGGAGAAACAATGAGCAGTTCTTC
d_gene: -; abundance: -; j_gene: TRBJ1-1; v_gene: TRBV5-1; CDR3aa: CASSIRTWGGTEAFF; CDR3nt: TGCGCCAGCAGTATCCGCACTTGGGGAGGCACTGAAGCTTTCTTT
d_gene: -; abundance: -; j_gene: TRBJ2-7; v_gene: TRBV15; CDR3aa: CATSRAPGEEQYF; CDR3nt: TGTGCCACCAGCAGAGCCCCTGGGGAGGAGCAGTACTTC
d_gene: -; abundance: -; j_gene: TRBJ2-7; v_gene: TRBV7-2; CDR3aa: CASSLGGLDGSYEQYF; CDR3nt: TGTGCCAGCAGCCTCGGAGGGCTAGACGGCTCCTACGAGCAGTACTTC
d_gene: TRBD1; abundance: -; j_gene: TRBJ1-3; v_gene: TRBV4-1; CDR3aa: CASSQVPQTGVQGGNTIYF; CDR3nt: TGCGCCAGCAGCCAAGTACCCCAGACAGGGGTGCAGGGAGGAAACACCATATATTTT
d_gene: -; abundance: -; j_gene: TRBJ1-2; v_gene: TRBV6-6; CDR3aa: CASSYSRGSYGYTF; CDR3nt: TGTGCCAGCAGTTACTCTAGGGGATCCTATGGCTACACCTTC
d_gene: TRBD2; abundance: -; j_gene: TRBJ2-7; v_gene: TRBV30; CDR3aa: CAWVGGRHEQYF; CDR3nt: TGTGCCTGGGTGGGCGGGAGGCACGAGCAGTACTTC
d_gene: -; abundance: -; j_gene: TRBJ1-2; v_gene: TRBV7-8; CDR3aa: CASSFRGDYGYTF; CDR3nt: TGTGCCAGCAGCTTCCGGGGTGACTATGGCTACACCTTC